The 12 T cell receptor beta chains below come from one sample, sequenced in a study of T-cell memory formation after mild COVID-19. TCRdb redid the calling of the 5' RACE reads with MiXCR, one entry per CDR3 protein. The data show about 400,000 distinct CDR3 sequences, with 20% to 30% seen just once and around 13% held by the top ten. Sequencing input: PBMCs or a T cell subset sorted from them (not recorded which). The source of these receptors is an adult woman who had mild COVID-19 (a few samples of this study predate the infection). Cell type and time point are not known.

Worth noting for this clonotype: A much bigger clone sits one base away, suggesting this may be a read error. The chain is built from TRBV7-9 and TRBJ2-7; 7 bases match TRBD1. The J segment lost 4 bases and the V segment lost 5 bases, leaving 14 bases of the junction unmatched. CDR3 length: 16 residues. Germline lookup yields CDR1 SEHNR and CDR2 FQNEAQ (reference sequence). The DNA of the CDR3 is TGTGCCAGCAGCCCCTCCCCAGACAGGGACGGGTACGAGCAGTACTTC. Amino acid sequence: CASSPSPDRDGYEQYF.

The J gene is TRBJ2-7, the V gene TRBV6-6; D call uncertain. Trimming took 8 bases from V and 0 from J, leaving 14 bases between them. CDR1 is MNHNY and CDR2 is SVGAGI in the germline V gene (reference sequence). CDR3 length: 14 residues. This CDR3 is CASLSVGSSYEQYF. Written as DNA, the CDR3 is TGTGCCAGCCTAAGCGTGGGATCCTCCTACGAGCAGTACTTC.

This clonotype was counted only a few times. The chain employs TRBV7-2 and TRBJ1-2, with D hard to call. CDR3 length equals 14 residues. Trimming removed 6 bases from V and 4 bases from J, with 15 bases in between. Germline V gene data show CDR1 as SGHTA and CDR2 as FQGNSA. The CDR3 bases are TGTGCCAGCAGGTTTCCCCCGAAAGGCTATGGCTACACCTTC. This codes for CASRFPPKGYGYTF. The full variable domain, completed using reference TRBV7-2 and TRBJ1-2, is GAGVSQSPSNKVTEKGKDVELRCDPISGHTALYWYRQSLGQGLEFLIYFQGNSAPDKSGLPSDRFSAERTGGSVSTLTIQRTQQEDSAVYLCASRFPPKGYGYTFGSGTRLTVV.

In its sample, this clonotype was seen a few times. The chain couples TRBV3-1 to TRBJ2-5; the D is unclear. This CDR3 contains 12 residues. V was clipped by 7 bases and J by 3 bases, with 9 bases between them. The V gene's germline CDR1 is LGHDT and CDR2 YNNKEL (reference sequence). The CDR3 DNA is TGTGCCAGCACTAGGACCAAAGAGACCCAGTACTTC. It yields the protein CASTRTKETQYF.

The chain employs TRBV3-1 and TRBJ1-2, with D maybe TRBD1 (5 bases). The CDR3 totals 15 residues. Deletions cut 7 bases from V and 7 bases from J, with 22 bases between. Germline V gives CDR1 LGHDT, CDR2 YNNKEL (reference sequence). CDR3 region: CASNPRQNPSGGYTF. The CDR3 DNA reads TGTGCCAGCAACCCACGACAGAATCCCTCAGGTGGCTACACCTTC.

This clonotype was picked up a small number of times. This chain links TRBV5-6 with TRBJ2-1; D unclear. CDR1 is SGHDT and CDR2 is YYEEEE in the germline V gene. Trimming removed 0 bases from V and 6 bases from J, with 16 bases in between. The CDR3 is 16 amino acids. The CDR3 bases are TGTGCCAGCAGCTTGGGGAAACTGAGGTTGGGCAATGAGCAGTTCTTC. Translation: CASSLGKLRLGNEQFF.

This chain connects TRBV9 to TRBJ1-2; 9 bases agree with TRBD1. V dropped 1 base and J dropped 7; count of bases not matched to a gene: 5. The CDR3 has 14 amino acids. Germline V gene sequence: CDR1 SGDLS, CDR2 YYNGEE. The CDR3 DNA follows: TGTGCCAGCAGCGTACCTACAGGGGGCGGTGGCTACACCTTC. It codes for CASSVPTGGGGYTF.

A few counts support this clonotype. The CDR3 spells CASSLDAGLTDTQYF. DNA of the CDR3: TGTGCCAGCAGTTTAGACGCGGGACTCACAGATACGCAGTATTTT. The chain carries TRBV12-3 or TRBV12-4 and TRBJ2-3; D perhaps matches TRBD2 (6 bases). CDR3 length equals 15 residues. V dropped 1 base and J dropped 2 bases, with 10 bases sitting between them.

This clonotype showed up just a few times. V and J are TRBV12-3 or TRBV12-4 and TRBJ2-2; D possibly corresponds to TRBD2 (5 bases). This CDR3 has 14 residues. With 8 bases removed from V and 0 bases from J, the gap between germline ends came to 10 bases. CDR3 loop: CASGGRTNTGELFF. The DNA for the CDR3 is TGTGCCAGCGGAGGCCGCACGAACACCGGGGAGCTGTTTTTT.

The V and J genes are TRBV12-3 or TRBV12-4 and TRBJ2-7, with a weak D call TRBD1 (8 bases). CDR3 length: 13 amino acids. V lost 4 bases and J lost 6, with 13 bases in between. The CDR3 DNA sequence: TGTGCCAGCAGTTGGACAGGGAGGGGCGAGCAGTACTTC. Protein product: CASSWTGRGEQYF.

This sequence joins TRBV19 and TRBJ1-1; no reliable D call. Trimming removed 3 bases at V and 1 base at J, with 6 bases between. Germline V gene lookup returns CDR1 LNHDA and CDR2 SQIVND (reference sequence). The CDR3 sequence is 13 residues long. The CDR3 coding sequence is TGTGCCAGTAGTATCACAGAGAACACTGAAGCTTTCTTT. Encoded protein: CASSITENTEAFF.

This chain connects TRBV7-3 to TRBJ2-1; D may correspond to TRBD1 or TRBD2 (6 bases each). The CDR3 has 17 residues. V lost 5 bases and J 6 bases, leaving 23 bases between the germline ends. Germline V gives CDR1 SGHTA, CDR2 FQGTGA. CDR3 region: CASSPHERGAVPNEQFF. The CDR3 DNA is TGTGCCAGCAGCCCACACGAGAGGGGGGCCGTTCCCAATGAGCAGTTCTTC.